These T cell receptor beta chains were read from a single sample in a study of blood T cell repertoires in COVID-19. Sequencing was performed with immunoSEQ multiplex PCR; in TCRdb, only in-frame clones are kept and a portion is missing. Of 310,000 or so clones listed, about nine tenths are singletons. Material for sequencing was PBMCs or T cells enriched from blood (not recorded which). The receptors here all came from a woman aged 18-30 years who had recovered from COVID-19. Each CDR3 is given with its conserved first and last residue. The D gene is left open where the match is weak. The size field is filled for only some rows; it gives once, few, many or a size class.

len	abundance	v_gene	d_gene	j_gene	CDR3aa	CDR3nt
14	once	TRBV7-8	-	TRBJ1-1	CASSSDSLNTEAFF	TGTGCCAGCAGCTCGGACAGCTTGAACACTGAAGCTTTCTTT
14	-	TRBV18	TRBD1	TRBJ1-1	CASSPPRGDTEAFF	TGTGCCAGCTCACCACCCAGGGGGGACACTGAAGCTTTCTTT
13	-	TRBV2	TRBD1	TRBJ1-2	CASRGQGGDGYTF	TGTGCCAGCAGGGGACAGGGGGGAGATGGCTACACCTTC
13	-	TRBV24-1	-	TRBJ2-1	CATSDPPTGEQFF	TGTGCCACCAGTGACCCGCCTACGGGTGAGCAGTTCTTC
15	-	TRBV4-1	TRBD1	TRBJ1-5	CASSQGWTGGEPQHF	TGCGCCAGCAGCCAAGGGTGGACAGGGGGGGAGCCCCAGCATTTT
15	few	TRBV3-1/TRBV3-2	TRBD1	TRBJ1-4	CASSQAATGREKLFF	TGTGCCAGCAGCCAAGCAGCGACAGGGCGGGAAAAACTGTTTTTT
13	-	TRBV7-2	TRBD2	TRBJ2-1	CASSSGGDYHPFF	TGTGCCAGCAGCTCGGGGGGGGACTACCACCCGTTCTTC
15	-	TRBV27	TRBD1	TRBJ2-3	CASSLQGGGIDTQYF	TGTGCCAGCAGTTTACAAGGGGGCGGCATAGATACGCAGTATTTT
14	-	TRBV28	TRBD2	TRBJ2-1	CASRGGTRSNEQFF	TGTGCCAGCAGGGGGGGGACTAGGAGCAATGAGCAGTTCTTC
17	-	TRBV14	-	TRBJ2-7	CASSQPPRAGGYYEQYF	TGTGCCAGCAGCCAGCCACCTCGGGCAGGGGGGTACTACGAGCAGTACTTC
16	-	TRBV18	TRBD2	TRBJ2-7	CASSPTPTSGSSEQYF	TGTGCCAGCTCACCAACACCGACTAGCGGGAGTAGCGAGCAGTACTTC
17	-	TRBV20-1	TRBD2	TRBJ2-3	CSASSYETSGPQDTQYF	TGCAGTGCTAGTTCCTATGAGACTAGCGGACCACAGGATACGCAGTATTTT
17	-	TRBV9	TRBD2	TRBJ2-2	CASSVSLWEGGPGELFF	TGTGCCAGCAGCGTGTCTCTGTGGGAGGGAGGTCCCGGGGAGCTGTTTTTT
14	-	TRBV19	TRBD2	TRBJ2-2	CASGLAGGIGELFF	TGTGCCAGTGGACTAGCGGGAGGAATCGGGGAGCTGTTTTTT
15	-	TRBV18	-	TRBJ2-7	CASSPQGRSSYEQYF	TGTGCCAGCTCACCCCAGGGGCGAAGCTCCTACGAGCAGTACTTC
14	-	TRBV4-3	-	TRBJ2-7	CASSQVVGTYEQYF	TGCGCCAGCAGCCAAGTCGTCGGGACTTACGAGCAGTACTTC
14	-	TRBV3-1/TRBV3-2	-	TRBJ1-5	CASSPSIRNQPQHF	TGTGCCAGCAGCCCTTCTATACGCAATCAGCCCCAGCATTTT
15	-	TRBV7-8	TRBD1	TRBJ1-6	CASSLLTGEVSPLHF	TGTGCCAGCAGCTTACTAACAGGGGAAGTTTCACCCCTCCACTTT
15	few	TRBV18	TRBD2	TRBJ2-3	CASSPLAGTTDTQYF	TGTGCCAGCTCACCACTAGCGGGGACCACAGATACGCAGTATTTT
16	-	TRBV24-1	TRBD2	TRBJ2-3	CATSDRGLAGIDTQYF	TGTGCCACCAGTGACCGGGGACTAGCGGGAATAGATACGCAGTATTTT
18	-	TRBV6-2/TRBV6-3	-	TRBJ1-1	CASSYIPGRGRGNTEAFF	TGTGCCAGCAGTTACATCCCGGGGCGGGGGCGAGGGAACACTGAAGCTTTCTTT
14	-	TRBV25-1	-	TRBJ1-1	CASSVRGSTTEAFF	TGTGCCAGCAGTGTAAGGGGAAGTACCACTGAAGCTTTCTTT
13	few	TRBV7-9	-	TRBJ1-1	CASSTQMNTEAFF	TGTGCCAGCAGCACACAAATGAACACTGAAGCTTTCTTT
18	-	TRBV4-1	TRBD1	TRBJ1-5	CASSQSGQHANSNQPQHF	TGCGCCAGCAGCCAATCGGGACAGCACGCTAATAGCAATCAGCCCCAGCATTTT
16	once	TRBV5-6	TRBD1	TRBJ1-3	CASSKGTASNRNTIYF	TGTGCCAGCAGCAAAGGGACAGCCTCCAATCGAAACACCATATATTTT
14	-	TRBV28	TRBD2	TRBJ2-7	CASRSGTSVDEQYF	TGTGCCAGCCGATCCGGGACTAGTGTCGACGAGCAGTACTTC
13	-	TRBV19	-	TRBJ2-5	CASSVDSQETQYF	TGTGCCAGTAGTGTAGACAGCCAAGAGACCCAGTACTTC
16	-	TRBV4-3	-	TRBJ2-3	CASSQDISGGRDTQYF	TGCGCCAGCAGCCAAGATATCTCCGGTGGTCGCGATACGCAGTATTTT
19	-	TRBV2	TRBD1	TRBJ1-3	CASRNEGSGQGAAGNTIYF	TGTGCCAGCAGGAATGAAGGGAGCGGACAGGGGGCGGCTGGAAACACCATATATTTT
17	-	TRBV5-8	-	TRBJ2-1	CASSRGRGITKYNEQFF	TGTGCCAGCAGCCGCGGCAGGGGAATTACGAAATACAATGAGCAGTTCTTC
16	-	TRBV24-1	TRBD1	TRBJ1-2	CATSASDRGGDYGYTF	TGTGCCACCAGTGCCTCGGACAGGGGAGGGGACTATGGCTACACCTTC
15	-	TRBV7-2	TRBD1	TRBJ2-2	CASSPTTGSTGELFF	TGTGCCAGCAGTCCAACGACAGGGTCGACCGGGGAGCTGTTTTTT
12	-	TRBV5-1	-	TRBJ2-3	CASTGLTDTQYF	TGCGCCAGCACAGGGCTCACAGATACGCAGTATTTT
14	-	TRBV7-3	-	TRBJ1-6	CASSLNPSSGALHF	TGTGCCAGCAGCTTAAACCCATCGTCGGGGGCCCTCCACTTT
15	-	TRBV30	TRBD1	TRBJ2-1	CARDRGTGLHNEQFF	TGTGCCCGGGACAGGGGGACAGGGTTACACAATGAGCAGTTCTTC
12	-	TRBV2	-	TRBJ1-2	CASSYPAGGYTF	TGTGCCAGCAGTTATCCGGCGGGTGGCTACACCTTC
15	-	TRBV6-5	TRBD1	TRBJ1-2	CASTSGGQGAYGYTF	TGTGCCAGCACCTCAGGCGGACAGGGGGCGTATGGCTACACCTTC
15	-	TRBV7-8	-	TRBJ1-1	CASSLVTGPNTEAFF	TGTGCCAGCAGCTTAGTTACAGGCCCGAACACTGAAGCTTTCTTT
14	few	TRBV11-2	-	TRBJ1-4	CASSSRVREEKLFF	TGTGCCAGCAGCTCCCGCGTTCGAGAGGAAAAACTGTTTTTT
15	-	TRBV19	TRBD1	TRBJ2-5	CASSPGTDDQETQYF	TGTGCCAGTAGTCCCGGGACAGACGATCAAGAGACCCAGTACTTC
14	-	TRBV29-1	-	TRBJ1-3	CSVVPTGTGNTIYF	TGCAGCGTTGTGCCTACAGGGACTGGAAACACCATATATTTT
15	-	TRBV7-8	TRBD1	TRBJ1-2	CASSLRDRGNYGYTF	TGTGCCAGCAGCTTAAGAGACAGGGGGAACTATGGCTACACCTTC
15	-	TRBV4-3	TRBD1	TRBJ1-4	CASSQDPTGGEKLFF	TGCGCCAGCAGCCAAGATCCGACAGGGGGTGAAAAACTGTTTTTT
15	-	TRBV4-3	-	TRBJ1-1	CASSQDARWNTEAFF	TGCGCCAGCAGCCAAGACGCCAGGTGGAACACTGAAGCTTTCTTT
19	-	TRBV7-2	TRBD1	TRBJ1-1	CASSLGEFWDSPMNTEAFF	TGTGCCAGCAGCTTAGGTGAGTTCTGGGACAGTCCCATGAACACTGAAGCTTTCTTT
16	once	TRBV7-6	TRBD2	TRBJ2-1	CASSARGTSGYNEQFF	TGTGCCAGCAGCGCGAGGGGGACTAGCGGTTACAATGAGCAGTTCTTC
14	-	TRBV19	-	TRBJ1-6	CASSSTGFGSPLHF	TGTGCCAGTAGTAGTACAGGGTTTGGTTCACCCCTCCACTTT
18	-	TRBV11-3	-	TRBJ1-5	CASSLVEDQAGVNQPQHF	TGTGCCAGCAGCTTAGTCGAGGACCAAGCGGGTGTTAATCAGCCCCAGCATTTT
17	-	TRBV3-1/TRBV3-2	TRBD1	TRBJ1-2	CASSQNLRRDRVYGYTF	TGTGCCAGCAGCCAAAACCTTCGCCGGGACAGGGTTTATGGCTACACCTTC
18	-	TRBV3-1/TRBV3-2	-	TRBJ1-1	CASSPYRLRDRVNTEAFF	TGTGCCAGCAGCCCCTACCGGCTCAGGGATCGGGTGAACACTGAAGCTTTCTTT
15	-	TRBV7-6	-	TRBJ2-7	CASSLFGGRDNEQYF	TGTGCCAGCAGCTTATTTGGCGGGCGGGATAACGAGCAGTACTTC
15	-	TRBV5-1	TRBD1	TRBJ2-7	CASSPTTGDSYEQYF	TGCGCCAGCAGTCCCACTACAGGGGACTCCTACGAGCAGTACTTC
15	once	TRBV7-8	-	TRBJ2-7	CASSPGGTLRAGQYF	TGTGCCAGCAGCCCAGGGGGGACCCTCCGGGCGGGGCAGTACTTC